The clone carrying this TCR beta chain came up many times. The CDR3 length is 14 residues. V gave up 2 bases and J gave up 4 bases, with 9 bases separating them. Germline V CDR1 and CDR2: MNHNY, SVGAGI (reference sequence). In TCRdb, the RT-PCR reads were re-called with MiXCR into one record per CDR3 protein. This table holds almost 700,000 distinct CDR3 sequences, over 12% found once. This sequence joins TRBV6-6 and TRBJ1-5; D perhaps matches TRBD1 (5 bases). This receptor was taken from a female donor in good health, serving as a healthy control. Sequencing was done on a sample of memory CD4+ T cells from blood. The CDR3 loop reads CASSYDGGNQPQHF. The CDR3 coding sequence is TGTGCCAGCAGTTACGATGGGGGGAATCAGCCCCAGCATTTT.